A selection of T cell receptor beta chains follows, all from one sample in a study of identical twins. TCRdb recomputed calls from the 5' RACE reads with MiXCR, one row per CDR3 protein. The profile covers about 480,000 distinct CDR3 sequences, with more than 13% appearing a single time and around 0.57% taken by the ten largest. This sample also belongs to another study, concerning yellow fever vaccine responses in identical twins.

Source material: CD4+ T cells sorted from blood. The receptors derive from a woman in her late teens or twenties in good health. Both conserved end residues are part of each CDR3. A D gene is named only where the DNA matches it firmly. Not every row has a clone size; where given, it reads once, few, many or a size class.

CDR3nt	CDR3aa	d_gene	v_gene	j_gene	abundance
TGCGCCAGCAGCTGGGAACCCACCCGTCAGCCCCAGCATTTT	CASSWEPTRQPQHF	-	TRBV5-1	TRBJ1-5	many
TGTGCCAGCAGACTGACTAGCGCGGGAGGTACAGATACGCAGTATTTT	CASRLTSAGGTDTQYF	TRBD2	TRBV12-3/TRBV12-4	TRBJ2-3	few
TGCGCCAGCAGCCTCACTAGCAGCCGCACAGATACGCAGTATTTT	CASSLTSSRTDTQYF	-	TRBV5-1	TRBJ2-3	many
TGCGCCAGCAGCTCCACAGGGTCCGTCGGGGAGCTGTTTTTT	CASSSTGSVGELFF	-	TRBV5-1	TRBJ2-2	many
TGTGCCACCAGCAGGGAAACTAGGTCGCTCTACGAGCAGTACTTC	CATSRETRSLYEQYF	-	TRBV15	TRBJ2-7	few
TGTGCCAGCAGTTACCCGACGGACATTTCAAATTCACCCCTCCACTTT	CASSYPTDISNSPLHF	-	TRBV6-5	TRBJ1-6	-
TGTGCCACCAGTGATTTGAAGAGGGGGGCAGGAACCTACGAGCAGTACTTC	CATSDLKRGAGTYEQYF	-	TRBV24-1	TRBJ2-7	few
TGTGCCAGCTCACCAGAGTCAAGCGGCCGAGGGGAGCAGTTCTTC	CASSPESSGRGEQFF	-	TRBV18	TRBJ2-1	few
TGTGCCAGCAGCTTGAGGGCGGGAGTATCCTACAATGAGCAGTTCTTC	CASSLRAGVSYNEQFF	TRBD2	TRBV5-6	TRBJ2-1	few
TGCGCCAGCAGCTCGCCACAGGGGTCGGGCTCTGGGGCCAACGTCCTGACTTTC	CASSSPQGSGSGANVLTF	TRBD1	TRBV5-1	TRBJ2-6	-
TGTGCCAGCAGCTTAGGGGCCACCACAGATACGCAGTATTTT	CASSLGATTDTQYF	-	TRBV11-3	TRBJ2-3	few
TGCAGCGTTGAGGCACCGGACAGGGGGGTCAACGAGCAGTACTTC	CSVEAPDRGVNEQYF	TRBD1	TRBV29-1	TRBJ2-7	-
TGCAGTGCTAGATGGATGGTAGCTGACACAGATACGCAGTATTTT	CSARWMVADTDTQYF	-	TRBV20-1	TRBJ2-3	many
TGTGCCAGCAGCCAAGTGGACCGGGAGGACGAGCAGTACTTC	CASSQVDREDEQYF	TRBD2	TRBV4-2	TRBJ2-7	few
TGTGCCAGCAGAACCGGACAGGATGACGGGGAGCTGTTTTTT	CASRTGQDDGELFF	TRBD1	TRBV12-3/TRBV12-4	TRBJ2-2	few
TGCAGTGCTGGGGTTGGCACAGATACGCAGTATTTT	CSAGVGTDTQYF	-	TRBV20-1	TRBJ2-3	-
TGTGCCAGCACCAAAGTGCCTACGCAGTATTTT	CASTKVPTQYF	-	TRBV7-9	TRBJ2-3	few
TGTGCCAGCAGCTTAGCCGGCGAGCAGTACTTC	CASSLAGEQYF	-	TRBV7-9	TRBJ2-7	many
TGCAGCGTTGCTCAGGGACAGTCGGGCGGCAATCAGCCCCAGCATTTT	CSVAQGQSGGNQPQHF	TRBD1	TRBV29-1	TRBJ1-5	few
TGTGCCAGCAGCCAAGCCGGGGTTGACACTGAAGCTTTCTTT	CASSQAGVDTEAFF	-	TRBV3-1	TRBJ1-1	many
TGTGCCAGCAGCCGAGAAGCCGGGGGGACAGGGTATGGCTACACCTTC	CASSREAGGTGYGYTF	TRBD1	TRBV4-2	TRBJ1-2	few
TGTGCCAGCAGTTTGCTTCGGGGGGGCGGGTACAATGAGCAGTTCTTC	CASSLLRGGGYNEQFF	TRBD2	TRBV12-3/TRBV12-4	TRBJ2-1	-
TGTGCCAGCAGCTTAAGGGACAGGGTCGGCACCGGGGAGCTGTTTTTT	CASSLRDRVGTGELFF	TRBD1	TRBV7-2	TRBJ2-2	many
TGTGCCAGCACCCCACAAGGGATTACGAGGGGCTACACCTTC	CASTPQGITRGYTF	-	TRBV9	TRBJ1-2	few
TGCAGTGCTAGAGACCCCGGGAGGGCCGCCACCGGGGAGCTGTTTTTT	CSARDPGRAATGELFF	TRBD2	TRBV20-1	TRBJ2-2	many
TGTGCCAGCACCTTTCTGGGGTCAGATACGCAGTATTTT	CASTFLGSDTQYF	-	TRBV11-2	TRBJ2-3	many
TGTGCCAGCAGTCACCGAGCGGGACCTGCTGGGGCCAACGTCCTGACTTTC	CASSHRAGPAGANVLTF	TRBD2	TRBV14	TRBJ2-6	-
TGCGCCAGCAGCCAAGAGGGGGCGAACACTGAAGCTTTCTTT	CASSQEGANTEAFF	-	TRBV4-3	TRBJ1-1	once
TGTGCCAGCACTGGACGGGACAGGGGAACCGAGGGAGGCTACACCTTC	CASTGRDRGTEGGYTF	TRBD1	TRBV2	TRBJ1-2	few
TGTGCCAGCAGCTTGAGCCAGTACTCCTACGAGCAGTACTTC	CASSLSQYSYEQYF	-	TRBV5-6	TRBJ2-7	-
TGCAGTGCTAGAGATTATAGCGGGAGTTCAGATACGCAGTATTTT	CSARDYSGSSDTQYF	TRBD2	TRBV20-1	TRBJ2-3	many
TGTGCCAGCAGCGTAGGAGCGGGGGGGCCGATTGAGGAGCAGTTCTTC	CASSVGAGGPIEEQFF	TRBD2	TRBV9	TRBJ2-1	few
TGCAGCGCAGGGACAGGGTATGGCTACACCTTC	CSAGTGYGYTF	TRBD1	TRBV29-1	TRBJ1-2	few
TGCGCCAGCAGCCAAGATCCGGGGCCAGGGGTTTGGTCCGGGGAGCTGTTTTTT	CASSQDPGPGVWSGELFF	-	TRBV4-1	TRBJ2-2	few
TGTGCCAGCAGCTCAGCGACGGTGGGGAACACTGAAGCTTTCTTT	CASSSATVGNTEAFF	-	TRBV7-9	TRBJ1-1	-
TGTGCCAGCAGTTACCCAAGGGACTCTTTCTCGGAGACCCAGTACTTC	CASSYPRDSFSETQYF	-	TRBV6-5	TRBJ2-5	-
TGTGCCAGCTCACCCAGGAGACAGGGAACCGGGGCCAACGTCCTGACTTTC	CASSPRRQGTGANVLTF	TRBD1	TRBV18	TRBJ2-6	-
TGTGCCAGCACGGGGGCAGGCGATGAGCAGTTCTTC	CASTGAGDEQFF	-	TRBV6-2/TRBV6-3	TRBJ2-1	few
TGTGCCAGCAGTGGACCTCGCCCGGGACTAGCACAAGAGACCCAGTACTTC	CASSGPRPGLAQETQYF	TRBD2	TRBV25-1	TRBJ2-5	few
TGTGCCACCAGTGATTCGTCAAAAGGGACGAATGAGCAGTTCTTC	CATSDSSKGTNEQFF	-	TRBV24-1	TRBJ2-1	-
TGTGCCAGCAGTTTACCCCCTGGACAGGGTAGGACTGAAGCTTTCTTT	CASSLPPGQGRTEAFF	TRBD1	TRBV12-3/TRBV12-4	TRBJ1-1	-
TGTGCCAGCAGCGAGGGGGGCGGCGGACGGACTTCCTATGGCTACACCTTC	CASSEGGGGRTSYGYTF	-	TRBV9	TRBJ1-2	-
TGTGCCAGCAGCTTAGATCTCTCCAGCGGGGGAACCGGGGAGCTGTTTTTT	CASSLDLSSGGTGELFF	TRBD2	TRBV11-2	TRBJ2-2	few
TGCAGCGTTGCCAGGCTACAAGGCTCTTATGGCTACACCTTC	CSVARLQGSYGYTF	-	TRBV29-1	TRBJ1-2	few
TGTGCCAGCAGCCCACGACTAGCGGGAGGAGGCAATGAGCAGTTCTTC	CASSPRLAGGGNEQFF	TRBD2	TRBV7-2	TRBJ2-1	-
TGCGCCAGCAGCTTGGACGGGGTTGGGACCTTGACAGATACGCAGTATTTT	CASSLDGVGTLTDTQYF	-	TRBV5-1	TRBJ2-3	few